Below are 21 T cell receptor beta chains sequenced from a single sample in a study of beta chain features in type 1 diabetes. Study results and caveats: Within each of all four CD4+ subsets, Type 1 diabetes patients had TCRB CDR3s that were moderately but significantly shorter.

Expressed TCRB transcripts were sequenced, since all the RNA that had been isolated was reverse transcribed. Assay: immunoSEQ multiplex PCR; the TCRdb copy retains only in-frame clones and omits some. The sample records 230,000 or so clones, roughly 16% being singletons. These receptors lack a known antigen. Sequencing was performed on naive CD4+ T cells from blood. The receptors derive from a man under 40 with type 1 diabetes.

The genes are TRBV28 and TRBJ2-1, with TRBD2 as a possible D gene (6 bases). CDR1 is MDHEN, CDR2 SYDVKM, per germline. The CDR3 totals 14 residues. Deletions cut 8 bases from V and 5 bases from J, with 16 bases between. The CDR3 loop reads CASWAGRRNNEQFF. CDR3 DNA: TGTGCCAGCTGGGCGGGACGCCGGAACAATGAGCAGTTCTTC. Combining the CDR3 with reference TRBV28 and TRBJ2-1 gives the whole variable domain DVKVTQSSRYLVKRTGEKVFLECVQDMDHENMFWYRQDPGLGLRLIYFSYDVKMKEKGDIPEGYSVSREKKERFSLILESASTNQTSMYLCASWAGRRNNEQFFGPGTRLTVL.

The CDR3 sequence: CASSLVDETQYF. In nucleotides, the CDR3 is TGCGCCAGCAGCTTGGTGGATGAGACCCAGTACTTC. This chain uses TRBV5-1 with TRBJ2-5; D not resolved. The germline V gene encodes CDR1 SGHRS and CDR2 YFSETQ. V gave up 0 bases and J gave up 5 bases, with 5 bases separating them. The CDR3 sequence is 12 residues long. Using reference TRBV5-1 and TRBJ2-5 for the parts outside the CDR3, the full variable domain is KAGVTQTPRYLIKTRGQQVTLSCSPISGHRSVSWYQQTPGQGLQFLFEYFSETQRNKGNFPGRFSGRQFSNSRSEMNVSTLELGDSALYLCASSLVDETQYFGPGTRLLVL.

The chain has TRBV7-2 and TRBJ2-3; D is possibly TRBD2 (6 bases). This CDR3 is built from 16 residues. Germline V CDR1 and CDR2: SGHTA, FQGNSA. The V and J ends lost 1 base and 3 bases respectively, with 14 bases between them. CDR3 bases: TGTGCCAGCAGCTTAGTAGGGACTTCGAATACAGATACGCAGTATTTT. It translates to CASSLVGTSNTDTQYF.

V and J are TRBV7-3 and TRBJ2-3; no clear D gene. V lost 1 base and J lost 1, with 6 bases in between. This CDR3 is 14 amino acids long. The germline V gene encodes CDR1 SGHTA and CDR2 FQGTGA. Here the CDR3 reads CASSLNRRTDTQYF. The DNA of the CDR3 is TGTGCCAGCAGCTTAAATCGCCGCACAGATACGCAGTATTTT.

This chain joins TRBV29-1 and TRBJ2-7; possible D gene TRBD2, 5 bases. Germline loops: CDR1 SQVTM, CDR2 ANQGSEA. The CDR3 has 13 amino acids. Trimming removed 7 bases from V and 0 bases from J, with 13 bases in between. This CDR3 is CSARGLFSYEQYF. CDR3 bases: TGCAGCGCAAGAGGGTTATTCTCCTACGAGCAGTACTTC.

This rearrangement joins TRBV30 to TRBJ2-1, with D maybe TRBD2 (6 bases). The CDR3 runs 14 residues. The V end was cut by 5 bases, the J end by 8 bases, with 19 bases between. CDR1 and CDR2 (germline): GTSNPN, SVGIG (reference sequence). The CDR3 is CAWRSAGTFDEQFF. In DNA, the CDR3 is TGTGCCTGGCGTTCGGCCGGGACTTTTGATGAGCAGTTCTTC.

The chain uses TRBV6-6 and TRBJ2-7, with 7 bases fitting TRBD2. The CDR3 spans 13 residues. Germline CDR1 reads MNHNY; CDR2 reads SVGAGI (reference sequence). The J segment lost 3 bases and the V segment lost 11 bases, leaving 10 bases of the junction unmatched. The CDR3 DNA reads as TGTGCCTCTAAGGGCAGGGAGGGCTACGAGCAGTACTTC. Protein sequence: CASKGREGYEQYF.

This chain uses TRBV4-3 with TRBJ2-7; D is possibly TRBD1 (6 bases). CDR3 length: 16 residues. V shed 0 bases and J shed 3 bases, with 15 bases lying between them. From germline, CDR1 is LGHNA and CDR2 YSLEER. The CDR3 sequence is CASSQETGRTIYEQYF. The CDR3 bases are TGCGCCAGCAGCCAAGAAACAGGGCGTACTATCTACGAGCAGTACTTC.

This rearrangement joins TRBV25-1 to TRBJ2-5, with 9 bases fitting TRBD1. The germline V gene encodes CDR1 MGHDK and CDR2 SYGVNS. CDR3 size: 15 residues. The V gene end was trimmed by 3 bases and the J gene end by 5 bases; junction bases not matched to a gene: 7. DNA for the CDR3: TGTGCCAGCAGTGATCAACAGGGGGCATGGGAGACCCAGTACTTC. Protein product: CASSDQQGAWETQYF.

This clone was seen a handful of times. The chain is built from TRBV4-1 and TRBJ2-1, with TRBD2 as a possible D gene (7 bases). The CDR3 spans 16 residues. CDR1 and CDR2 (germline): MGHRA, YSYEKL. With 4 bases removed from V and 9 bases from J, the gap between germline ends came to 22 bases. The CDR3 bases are TGCGCCAGCAGCCCTCTAGGGGAGGGGGAGGCAATTGAGCAGTTCTTC. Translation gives CASSPLGEGEAIEQFF.

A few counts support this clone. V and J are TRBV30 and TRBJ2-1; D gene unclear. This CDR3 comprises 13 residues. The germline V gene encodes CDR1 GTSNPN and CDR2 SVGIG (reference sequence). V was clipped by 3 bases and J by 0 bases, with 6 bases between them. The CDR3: CAWSRFSYNEQFF. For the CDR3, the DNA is TGTGCCTGGAGCAGATTCTCCTACAATGAGCAGTTCTTC.

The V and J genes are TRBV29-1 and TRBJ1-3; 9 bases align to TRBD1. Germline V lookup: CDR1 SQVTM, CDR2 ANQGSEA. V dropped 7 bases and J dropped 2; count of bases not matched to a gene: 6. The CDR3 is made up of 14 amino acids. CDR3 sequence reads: CSAGQGTAGNTIYF. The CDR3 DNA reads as TGCAGCGCCGGACAGGGGACGGCTGGAAACACCATATATTTT.

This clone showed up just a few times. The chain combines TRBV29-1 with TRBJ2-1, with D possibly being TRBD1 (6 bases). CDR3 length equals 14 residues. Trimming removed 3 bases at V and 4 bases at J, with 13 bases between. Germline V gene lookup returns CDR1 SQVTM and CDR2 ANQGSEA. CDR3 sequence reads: CSVDRGGYYNEQFF. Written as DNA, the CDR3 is TGCAGCGTTGACAGGGGTGGGTATTACAATGAGCAGTTCTTC.

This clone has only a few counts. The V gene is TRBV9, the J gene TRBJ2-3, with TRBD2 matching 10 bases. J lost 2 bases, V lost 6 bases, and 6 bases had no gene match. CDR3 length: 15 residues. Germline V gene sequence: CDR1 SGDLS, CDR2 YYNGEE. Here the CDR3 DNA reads TGTGCCAGCACCCTACTAGCGGGGATCACAGATACGCAGTATTTT. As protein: CASTLLAGITDTQYF.

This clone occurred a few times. In nucleotides, the CDR3 is TGTGCCCTTCGGGCGGGAGTCACCGGGGAGCTGTTTTTT. Protein product: CALRAGVTGELFF. The chain is built from TRBV6-5 and TRBJ2-2; 7 bases are shared with TRBD2. The CDR3 has 13 amino acids. Germline-derived CDR1 and CDR2 are MNHEY and SVGAGI. Germline trimming cut 11 bases from V and 4 bases from J; bases unmatched to any gene: 7.

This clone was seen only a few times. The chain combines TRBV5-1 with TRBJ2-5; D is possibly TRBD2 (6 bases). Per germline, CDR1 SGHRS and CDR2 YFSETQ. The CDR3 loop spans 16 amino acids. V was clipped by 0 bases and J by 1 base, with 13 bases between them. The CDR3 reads CASSLVSGNLQETQYF. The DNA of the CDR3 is TGCGCCAGCAGCTTGGTTAGCGGAAACCTCCAAGAGACCCAGTACTTC.

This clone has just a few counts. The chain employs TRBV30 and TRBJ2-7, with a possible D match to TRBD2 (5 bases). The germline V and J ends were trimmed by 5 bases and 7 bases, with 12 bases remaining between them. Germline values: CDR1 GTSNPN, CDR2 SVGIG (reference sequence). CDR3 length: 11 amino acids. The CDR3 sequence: CAWERGREQYF. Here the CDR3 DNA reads TGTGCCTGGGAACGAGGGCGAGAGCAGTACTTC.

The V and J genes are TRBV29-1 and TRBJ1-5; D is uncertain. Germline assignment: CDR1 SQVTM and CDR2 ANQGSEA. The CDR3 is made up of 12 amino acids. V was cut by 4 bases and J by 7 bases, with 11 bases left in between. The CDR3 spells CSVGREGQPQHF. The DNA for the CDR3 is TGCAGCGTTGGAAGGGAAGGACAGCCCCAGCATTTT.

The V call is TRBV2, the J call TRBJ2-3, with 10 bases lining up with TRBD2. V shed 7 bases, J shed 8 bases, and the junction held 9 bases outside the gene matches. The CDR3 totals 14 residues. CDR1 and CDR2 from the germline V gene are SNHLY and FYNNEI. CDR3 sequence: CASTEREGLVTQYF. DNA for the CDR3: TGTGCCAGCACGGAGCGGGAGGGCCTGGTTACGCAGTATTTT.

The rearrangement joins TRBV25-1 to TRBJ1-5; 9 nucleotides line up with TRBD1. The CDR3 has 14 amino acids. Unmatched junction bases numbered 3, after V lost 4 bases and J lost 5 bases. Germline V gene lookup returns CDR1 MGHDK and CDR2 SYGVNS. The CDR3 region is CASSAGQGYQPQHF. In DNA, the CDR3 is TGTGCCAGCAGTGCGGGACAGGGCTATCAGCCCCAGCATTTT.

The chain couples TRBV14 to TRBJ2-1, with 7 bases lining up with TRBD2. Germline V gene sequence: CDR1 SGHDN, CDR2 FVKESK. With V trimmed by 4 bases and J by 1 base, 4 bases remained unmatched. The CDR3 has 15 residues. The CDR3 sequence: CASSPNGRSYNEQFF. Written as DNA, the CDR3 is TGTGCCAGCAGCCCCAACGGGAGGTCCTACAATGAGCAGTTCTTC.